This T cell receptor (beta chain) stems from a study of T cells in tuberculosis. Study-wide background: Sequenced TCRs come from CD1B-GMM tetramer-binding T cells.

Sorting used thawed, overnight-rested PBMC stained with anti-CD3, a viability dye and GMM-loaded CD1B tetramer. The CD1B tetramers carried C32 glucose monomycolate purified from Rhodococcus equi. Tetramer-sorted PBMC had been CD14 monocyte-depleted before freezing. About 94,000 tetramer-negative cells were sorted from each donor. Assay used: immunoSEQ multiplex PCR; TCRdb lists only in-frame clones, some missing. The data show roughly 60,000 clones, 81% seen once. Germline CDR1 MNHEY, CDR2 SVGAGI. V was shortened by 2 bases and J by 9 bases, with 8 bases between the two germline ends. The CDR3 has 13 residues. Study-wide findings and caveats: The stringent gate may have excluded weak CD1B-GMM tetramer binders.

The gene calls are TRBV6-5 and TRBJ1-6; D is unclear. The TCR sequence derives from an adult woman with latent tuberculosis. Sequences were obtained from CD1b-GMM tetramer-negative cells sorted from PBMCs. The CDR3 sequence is CASSYERSSPLHF. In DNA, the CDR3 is TGTGCCAGCAGTTACGAGAGGAGTTCACCCCTCCACTTT.